A single sample gave rise to the 3 T cell receptor beta chains below, sequenced in a study of blood T cell repertoires in COVID-19 (dated by TCRdb to the early 2020s). Library preparation employed the immunoSEQ multiplex PCR assay. TCRdb carries this immuneACCESS record with in-frame sequences only. Its versions omit some clonotypes, under half of them owing to an unresolved V gene in the studies checked, with the rest unexplained. This sample has 85,000 to 100,000 clones in its table, and 80% of those were observed once. The ten largest clones take up approximately 8.9% of the sample. The sequenced sample was peripheral blood. These TCRs come from a man aged 45 to 65 who had recovered from COVID-19.

The genes are TRBV1 and TRBJ1-1; the D segment call TRBD1 is taken from the table without a DNA check. TRBV1 is a recognized pseudogene. This CDR3 spans 8 amino acids. For the CDR3, the DNA is TGCACGGGGCCCCGAGCTTTCTTT. Protein product: CTGPRAFF.

The V and J genes are TRBV12-3 or TRBV12-4 and TRBJ1-5, with 7 nucleotides matching TRBD1. The junction had 2 bases not matched to a gene; V was cut back by 6 bases and J by 3 bases. CDR3 length: 13 amino acids. The CDR3 DNA reads as TGTGCCAGCAGACAGGGGAACAATCAGCCCCAGCATTTT. This codes for CASRQGNNQPQHF.

The J gene is TRBJ1-1, the V gene TRBV7-3; D ambiguous. Germline V gene lookup returns CDR1 SGHTA and CDR2 FQGTGA. This CDR3 has 13 residues. Deletions cut 5 bases from V and 3 bases from J, with 10 bases between. The CDR3: CASSLRPDTEAFF. The CDR3 DNA is TGTGCCAGCAGCCTCAGGCCGGACACTGAAGCTTTCTTT.